This paragraph reports one T cell receptor (beta chain). The germline gives CDR1 LGHNA, CDR2 YNFKEQ. Trimming removed 0 bases from V and 1 base from J, with 11 bases in between. There are 16 residues in the CDR3. Sequencing was performed with immunoSEQ multiplex PCR; in TCRdb, only in-frame clones are kept and a portion is missing. This table holds roughly 100,000 clones, approximately 90% found once. The sample is drawn from a study of blood T cell repertoires in COVID-19. The sequence derives from a woman over 75 in a cohort sampled during active COVID-19. The sample consisted of peripheral blood. The rearrangement uses TRBV4-2 and TRBJ2-3, with a tentative D call TRBD2 (6 bases). The DNA of the CDR3 is TGTGCCAGCAGCCAAGAGACGGGAGAAGGCACAGATACGCAGTATTTT. Protein sequence: CASSQETGEGTDTQYF.